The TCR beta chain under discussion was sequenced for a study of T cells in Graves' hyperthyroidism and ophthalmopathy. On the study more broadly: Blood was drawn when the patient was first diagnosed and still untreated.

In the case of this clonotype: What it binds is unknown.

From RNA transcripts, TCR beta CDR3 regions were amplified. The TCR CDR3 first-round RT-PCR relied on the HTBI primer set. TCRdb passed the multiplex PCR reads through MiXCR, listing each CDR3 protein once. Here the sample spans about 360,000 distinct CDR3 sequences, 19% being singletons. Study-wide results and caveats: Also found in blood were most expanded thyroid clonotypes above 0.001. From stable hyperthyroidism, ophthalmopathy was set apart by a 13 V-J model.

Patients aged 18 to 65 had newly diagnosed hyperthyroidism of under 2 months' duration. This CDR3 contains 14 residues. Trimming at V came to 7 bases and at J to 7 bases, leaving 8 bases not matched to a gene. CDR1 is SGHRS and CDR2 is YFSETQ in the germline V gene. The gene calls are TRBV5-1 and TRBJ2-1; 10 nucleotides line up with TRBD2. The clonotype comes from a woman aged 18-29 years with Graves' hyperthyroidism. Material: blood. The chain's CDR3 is CASQQRGGWNEQFF. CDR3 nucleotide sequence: TGCGCCAGCCAGCAGCGGGGGGGCTGGAATGAGCAGTTCTTC.